This T cell receptor (beta chain) was captured in a study of blood T cells in healthy people across ages. Study-level results: For the donors, CMV status was unknown and possibly confounded expanded clonotype changes. Strongly correlated with naive T cell percentage was TCR beta diversity. Any conclusive comparison of naive versus antigen-experienced cells was prevented by using unsorted PBMCs.

A second PCR of about 6 to 11 cycles used a sample-barcoded 5' primer and a J-beta primer mix. MiXCR, applied by TCRdb to the 5' RACE reads, yields one record per CDR3 protein. The sample includes about 780,000 distinct CDR3 sequences, about a quarter of them seen just once. In the case of this clonotype: The antigen is not known.

The CDR3 is made up of 17 amino acids. Germline V gene data show CDR1 as MGHRA and CDR2 as YSYEKL. Trimming cost V 0 bases and J 1 base; bases outside gene matches: 6. The same sample was also used in a study of T cells of mothers and their children. That source adds: No clones detected were persistent microchimeric T cell clones.

The sequence was obtained from a boy aged 5-17 years in good health. This rearrangement joins TRBV4-1 to TRBJ1-5; TRBD1 agrees at 7 bases. The source material was blood. The CDR3, as DNA: TGCGCCAGCAGCCAAGAATCGACAGGGTTAAGCAATCAGCCCCAGCATTTT. It translates to CASSQESTGLSNQPQHF.